Following are 22 T cell receptor beta chains from one sample sequenced in a study of blood T cell repertoires in COVID-19. Profiled with immunoSEQ multiplex PCR; TCRdb holds only in-frame clones, not every one. Of about 160,000 clones in the sample, over 80% were seen once. Sequencing was done on a sample of peripheral blood. These receptors originate from a woman aged 45 to 65 with acute or convalescent COVID-19.

The rearrangement uses TRBV5-4 and TRBJ1-3, with D tentatively TRBD1 (5 bases). Germline V gene data show CDR1 as SGHNT and CDR2 as YYREEE (reference sequence). Trimming took off 4 bases at V and 3 bases at J, with 14 bases between the two ends. The CDR3 consists of 15 residues. The DNA of the CDR3 is TGTGCCAGCAGCCCGCAGGGCGGTGGTGGAAACACCATATATTTT. Translated: CASSPQGGGGNTIYF.

The sample holds a few counts of this clone. The chain joins TRBV5-1 to TRBJ2-7, with D tentatively TRBD2 (5 bases). CDR1 is SGHRS, CDR2 YFSETQ, per germline. Trimming took off 4 bases at V and 3 bases at J, with 17 bases between the two ends. The CDR3 loop spans 15 amino acids. The CDR3 DNA follows: TGCGCCAGCAGCGGCCCCGGACTCAGGCTCTACGAGCAGTACTTC. Translated, it gives CASSGPGLRLYEQYF.

The rearrangement links TRBV10-3 to TRBJ2-7; 8 bases line up with TRBD2. The V gene's germline CDR1 is ENHRY and CDR2 SYGVKD. V lost 2 bases, J lost 11 bases, and 8 bases stayed unmatched. This CDR3 comprises 13 residues. The CDR3 reads CAISEVERGNKYF. CDR3 in DNA: TGTGCCATCAGTGAGGTAGAGCGGGGGAATAAGTACTTC.

The chain couples TRBV19 to TRBJ1-1, with TRBD1 identical over 7 bases. The J segment lost 0 bases and the V segment lost 3 bases, leaving 1 base of the junction unmatched. The CDR3 has 14 residues. Per the germline V gene, CDR1 is LNHDA and CDR2 is SQIVND (reference sequence). The CDR3 is CASSMTGMNTEAFF. In DNA form, the CDR3 reads TGTGCCAGTAGTATGACAGGGATGAACACTGAAGCTTTCTTT.

The V and J genes are TRBV6-4 and TRBJ2-1, with TRBD2 matching 7 bases. The CDR3 has 16 residues. Germline assignment: CDR1 MRHNA and CDR2 SNTAGT. V shed 0 bases and J 0 bases; nucleotides not matched to a gene: 2. The CDR3 sequence is CASSDSGRGSYNEQFF. In nucleotides, the CDR3 is TGTGCCAGCAGTGACTCGGGGAGGGGCTCCTACAATGAGCAGTTCTTC.

The chain is built from TRBV18 and TRBJ1-1, with 7 bases matching TRBD1. CDR1 KGHSH and CDR2 LQKENI come from the germline V gene. CDR3 length equals 13 residues. V shed 8 bases, J shed 3 bases, and the junction held 6 bases outside the gene matches. The CDR3 protein is CASRLQGDTEAFF. CDR3 bases: TGTGCCAGCCGCCTTCAGGGGGACACTGAAGCTTTCTTT.

This sequence joins TRBV18 and TRBJ2-3; perhaps TRBD1 as D (6 bases). The V gene lost 3 bases and the J gene lost 4 bases, with 23 bases spanning the gap. Germline V gene lookup returns CDR1 KGHSH and CDR2 LQKENI. This CDR3 is built from 18 residues. CDR3 sequence reads: CASSPSSNPGAPADTQYF. DNA of the CDR3: TGTGCCAGCTCACCTAGCTCAAACCCAGGGGCTCCTGCAGATACGCAGTATTTT.

This rearrangement joins TRBV13 to TRBJ1-6; TRBD1 matches at 7 bases. The germline gives CDR1 PRHDT, CDR2 FYEKMQ (reference sequence). CDR3 size: 15 residues. With 6 bases clipped from V and 7 bases from J, the junction kept 9 bases outside the gene matches. The CDR3 reads CASRTQGERNSPLHF. CDR3 sequence (DNA): TGTGCCAGCAGGACCCAGGGGGAAAGAAATTCACCCCTCCACTTT.

This clone was detected only a few times. This chain connects TRBV5-5 to TRBJ2-7, with D maybe TRBD2 (6 bases). This CDR3 has 15 residues. Trimming removed 1 base at V and 7 bases at J, with 18 bases between. Germline-derived CDR1 and CDR2 are SGHKS and YYEKEE (reference sequence). The CDR3 DNA is TGTGCCAGCAGCTTGCTACGGGGCGCGGGGAGAGAGCAGTACTTC. Encoded protein: CASSLLRGAGREQYF. Complete variable domain (other parts from reference TRBV5-5 and TRBJ2-7): DAGVTQSPTHLIKTRGQQVTLRCSPISGHKSVSWYQQVLGQGPQFIFQYYEKEERGRGNFPDRFSARQFPNYSSELNVNALLLGDSALYLCASSLLRGAGREQYFGPGTRLTVT.

The chain is built from TRBV28 and TRBJ1-5; TRBD1 agrees at 7 bases. The CDR3 spans 13 residues. V gave up 4 bases and J gave up 6 bases; unmatched junction bases: 3. Germline CDR1 MDHEN, CDR2 SYDVKM. The CDR3 sequence: CASSWAGGQPQHF. CDR3 nucleotides: TGTGCCAGCAGTTGGGCAGGGGGTCAGCCCCAGCATTTT. Using reference TRBV28 and TRBJ1-5 for the parts outside the CDR3, the full variable domain is DVKVTQSSRYLVKRTGEKVFLECVQDMDHENMFWYRQDPGLGLRLIYFSYDVKMKEKGDIPEGYSVSREKKERFSLILESASTNQTSMYLCASSWAGGQPQHFGDGTRLSIL.

The genes are TRBV3-1 (or the pseudogene TRBV3-2) and TRBJ1-4; TRBD1 might be the D (6 bases). Germline loops: CDR1 LGHDT, CDR2 YNNKEL (reference sequence). Trimming left V 2 bases short and J 8 bases short, with 12 bases between. The CDR3 length is 14 residues. Here the CDR3 DNA reads TGTGCCAGCAGCCAACGGACAGAGATAGAAAAACTGTTTTTT. It encodes CASSQRTEIEKLFF.

This chain links TRBV30 with TRBJ1-3, with a possible D match to TRBD1 (5 bases). The CDR3 has 16 residues. Trimming took off 3 bases at V and 2 bases at J, with 17 bases between the two ends. Germline V gene sequence: CDR1 GTSNPN, CDR2 SVGIG (reference sequence). The CDR3 coding sequence is TGTGCCTGGAGCTACTACGACAGTTTCCCTGGAAACACCATATATTTT. Its translation: CAWSYYDSFPGNTIYF.

The V call is TRBV2, the J call TRBJ1-6; D gene uncertain. The CDR3 runs to 15 residues. Per germline, CDR1 SNHLY and CDR2 FYNNEI. Trimming took off 0 bases at V and 9 bases at J, with 12 bases between the two ends. In DNA, the CDR3 is TGTGCCAGCAGTGAAGCGGGTACGGGGATTTCACCCCTCCACTTT. Its translation is CASSEAGTGISPLHF.

V and J are TRBV7-9 and TRBJ1-3; D remains unclear. The CDR3 extends over 17 amino acids. CDR1 SEHNR and CDR2 FQNEAQ come from the germline V gene (reference sequence). The V gene lost 0 bases and the J gene lost 0 bases, with 12 bases spanning the gap. CDR3 nucleotides: TGTGCCAGCAGCTTAGCGGCGCAGGCCCGCTCTGGAAACACCATATATTTT. This gives the protein CASSLAAQARSGNTIYF.

This sequence joins TRBV7-9 and TRBJ1-2, with D possibly TRBD1 on 6 matching bases. This CDR3 has 14 amino acids. The ends were cut back, 5 bases at V and 1 base at J, with 11 bases in the middle. Germline assignment: CDR1 SEHNR and CDR2 FQNEAQ (reference sequence). CDR3 sequence reads: CASSGRTVNYGYTF. CDR3 coding DNA: TGTGCCAGCAGCGGCCGGACAGTTAACTATGGCTACACCTTC.

DNA for the CDR3: TGTGCCAGCAGCCAAGAAAGTTTGGGACAGTTGACCTACGAGCAGTACTTC. This encodes CASSQESLGQLTYEQYF. The chain carries TRBV4-2 and TRBJ2-7; the match to TRBD1 covers 7 bases. J lost 2 bases, V lost 0 bases, and 10 bases had no gene match. Germline CDR1 reads LGHNA; CDR2 reads YNFKEQ. The CDR3 totals 17 residues.

This chain uses TRBV19 with TRBJ2-7; weak D call: TRBD2 (6 bases). Trimming shortened V by 3 bases and J by 1 base, and 16 bases separated the two germline ends. The CDR3 covers 16 residues. Germline-derived CDR1 and CDR2 are LNHDA and SQIVND (reference sequence). The CDR3 loop reads CASSIEGPEGSYEQYF. For the CDR3, the DNA is TGTGCCAGTAGTATTGAGGGGCCGGAGGGATCCTACGAGCAGTACTTC.

This chain uses TRBV25-1 with TRBJ2-3; weak D call: TRBD1 (5 bases). Germline CDR1 is MGHDK and CDR2 is SYGVNS. The CDR3 sequence is 14 residues long. V lost 2 bases, J lost 5 bases, and 11 bases lay in between. The CDR3 sequence is CASSESVRGDTQYF. The DNA for the CDR3 is TGTGCCAGCAGTGAAAGTGTTAGGGGAGATACGCAGTATTTT.

The chain links TRBV28 to TRBJ1-5; TRBD1 agrees at 8 bases. The germline gives CDR1 MDHEN, CDR2 SYDVKM. The CDR3 is 17 residues long. Unmatched junction bases numbered 8, after V lost 2 bases and J lost 2 bases. CDR3 DNA sequence: TGTGCCAGCAGTTTACCGGACAGGGTGGATGGCAATCAGCCCCAGCATTTT. Translation gives CASSLPDRVDGNQPQHF. The full variable domain, its missing parts supplied by reference TRBV28 and TRBJ1-5, is DVKVTQSSRYLVKRTGEKVFLECVQDMDHENMFWYRQDPGLGLRLIYFSYDVKMKEKGDIPEGYSVSREKKERFSLILESASTNQTSMYLCASSLPDRVDGNQPQHFGDGTRLSIL.

This chain uses TRBV24-1 with TRBJ2-1, with 11 bases lining up with TRBD2. This CDR3 has 16 residues. Germline CDR1 KGHDR, CDR2 SFDVKD. Trimming took 4 bases from V and 0 from J; bases not matched to a gene: 1. This CDR3 is CATSDTSGSSYNEQFF. The CDR3 region has the DNA TGTGCCACCAGTGACACTAGCGGGAGCTCCTACAATGAGCAGTTCTTC.

The chain carries TRBV24-1 and TRBJ1-2, with unresolved D. The CDR3 has 12 amino acids. V was trimmed by 2 bases and J by 3 bases, leaving 3 bases between them. Germline V gene sequence: CDR1 KGHDR, CDR2 SFDVKD. The chain's CDR3 is CATSDSDYGYTF. The CDR3 nucleotides are TGTGCCACCAGTGATTCTGACTATGGCTACACCTTC.

The chain combines TRBV14 with TRBJ2-5; D remains unclear. CDR1 and CDR2 from the germline V gene are SGHDN and FVKESK. The CDR3 covers 13 residues. The germline V and J ends were trimmed by 3 bases and 2 bases, with 7 bases remaining between them. The CDR3 DNA reads as TGTGCCAGCAGCCAGGGCCCTCAAGAGACCCAGTACTTC. Protein product: CASSQGPQETQYF.